One T cell receptor beta chain is described in this entry. This sample is drawn from a study of CD8 T cells in Susac syndrome. V gave up 4 bases and J gave up 0 bases, with 15 bases separating them. Germline V gene lookup returns CDR1 SQVTM and CDR2 ANQGSEA. The CDR3 runs to 15 residues. With random hexamers, roughly 0.45 to 1 ug RNA was reverse transcribed. TCRdb processed the immunoSEQ multiplex PCR reads anew with MiXCR; each CDR3 protein has one entry. The table has approximately 120,000 distinct CDR3 sequences, roughly 93% seen once. Sequencing was performed on CD8+ T cells from PBMCs. The clonotype was recovered from a human donor with multiple sclerosis. The chain links TRBV29-1 to TRBJ1-1, with D possibly being TRBD1 (5 bases). The CDR3 loop reads CSVARPGGLNTEAFF. The CDR3 DNA is TGCAGCGTTGCTCGGCCGGGGGGGTTGAACACTGAAGCTTTCTTT.